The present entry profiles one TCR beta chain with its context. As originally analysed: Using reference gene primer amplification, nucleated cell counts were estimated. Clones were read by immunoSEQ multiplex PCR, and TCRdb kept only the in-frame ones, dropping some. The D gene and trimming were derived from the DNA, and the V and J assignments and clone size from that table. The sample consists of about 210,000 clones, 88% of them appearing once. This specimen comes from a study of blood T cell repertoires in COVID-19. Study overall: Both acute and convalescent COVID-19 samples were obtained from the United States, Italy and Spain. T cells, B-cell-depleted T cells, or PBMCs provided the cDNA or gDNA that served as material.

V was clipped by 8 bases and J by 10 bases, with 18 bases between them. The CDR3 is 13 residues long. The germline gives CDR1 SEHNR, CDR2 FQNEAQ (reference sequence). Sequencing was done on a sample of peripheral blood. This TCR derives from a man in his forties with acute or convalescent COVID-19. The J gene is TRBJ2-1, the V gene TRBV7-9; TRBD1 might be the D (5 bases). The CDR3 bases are TGTGCCAGCCCCAGGGCCGATGGGGCGGAGCAGTTCTTC. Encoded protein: CASPRADGAEQFF. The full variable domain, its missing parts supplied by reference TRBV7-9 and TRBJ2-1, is DTGVSQNPRHKITKRGQNVTFRCDPISEHNRLYWYRQTLGQGPEFLTYFQNEAQLEKSRLLSDRFSAERPKGSFSTLEIQRTEQGDSAMYLCASPRADGAEQFFGPGTRLTVL.